One sample yielded the 16 T cell receptor beta chains listed below, sequenced in a study of Graves' ophthalmopathy and Graves' hyperthyroidism. Amplified TCR beta CDR3 regions were obtained using RNA transcripts as template. The first-round RT-PCR employed HTBI primers together with the Qiagen OneStep RT-PCR kit. A multiplex PCR was then performed as the second round. Using its own MiXCR run on the multiplex PCR reads, TCRdb lists one record per CDR3 protein. The repertoire has around 1,000,000 distinct CDR3 sequences, about 40% of them found once; the top ten carry approximately 10%. Sequencing was done on a sample of peripheral blood or thyroid tissue (not recorded which). The receptors were sampled from an adult man with Graves' hyperthyroidism.

The rearrangement uses TRBV25-1 and TRBJ2-5, with 8 bases lining up with TRBD2. In germline, CDR1 is MGHDK, CDR2 SYGVNS. The CDR3 extends over 16 amino acids. J was trimmed by 5 bases and V by 4 bases; bases with no gene match: 12. This CDR3 is CASSAPLGGGPETQYF. CDR3 nucleotides: TGTGCCAGCAGTGCACCCTTAGGCGGGGGGCCGGAGACCCAGTACTTC.

This chain links TRBV20-1 with TRBJ2-5, with a tentative D call TRBD1 (5 bases). Trimming removed 6 bases from V and 5 bases from J, with 16 bases in between. From germline, CDR1 is DFQATT and CDR2 SNEGSKA (reference sequence). This CDR3 is built from 13 residues. CDR3 nucleotide sequence: TGCAGTGCACCCTGGACGGCAGGGGAGACCCAGTACTTC. It codes for CSAPWTAGETQYF.

This clonotype came up many times. The chain's CDR3 is CASKAGQAHLNQPQHF. As DNA, the CDR3 is TGTGCCAGCAAGGCGGGACAGGCGCACCTCAATCAGCCCCAGCATTTT. V and J are TRBV2 and TRBJ1-5; 8 positions agree with TRBD1. Trimming removed 7 bases from V and 3 bases from J; junction bases left unmatched: 11. The CDR3 contains 16 residues. The germline V gene has CDR1 SNHLY and CDR2 FYNNEI.

This clonotype appeared a single time. This rearrangement joins TRBV24-1 to TRBJ2-3; D may be TRBD2 (5 bases). The CDR3 loop spans 15 amino acids. Per the germline V gene, CDR1 is KGHDR and CDR2 is SFDVKD. V was pared by 4 bases and J by 5 bases, with 15 bases between. The DNA of the CDR3 is TGTGCCACCAGTGACCGGGGTCCCGGAGGAGATACGCAGTATTTT. Translation: CATSDRGPGGDTQYF.

There are many counts of this clonotype. Here the CDR3 DNA reads TGTGCCAGCAACCCCGGGACTAGCGGGAACACCGGGGAGCTGTTTTTT. It translates to CASNPGTSGNTGELFF. The V and J genes are TRBV7-3 and TRBJ2-2, with 11 nucleotides matching TRBD2. V lost 7 bases and J lost 1; bases outside the gene matches: 5. This CDR3 is built from 16 residues. Germline V CDR1 and CDR2: SGHTA, FQGTGA.

The J gene is TRBJ2-5, the V gene TRBV12-3 or TRBV12-4, with 8 bases that match TRBD1. The junction had 5 bases not matched to a gene; V was cut back by 9 bases and J by 2 bases. The CDR3 consists of 13 residues. The CDR3 bases are TGTGCCAGTAGGACAGGGTTTCAAGAGACCCAGTACTTC. Translation gives CASRTGFQETQYF.

This clonotype was counted only a few times. This sequence joins TRBV2 and TRBJ1-2; 7 positions match TRBD1. With V trimmed by 5 bases and J by 2 bases, 11 bases remained unmatched. CDR1 is SNHLY and CDR2 is FYNNEI in the germline V gene. This CDR3 has 16 amino acids. CDR3 DNA: TGTGCCAGCAGTTTCCCCAGGGACAGTCCGAACTATGGCTACACCTTC. Its translation is CASSFPRDSPNYGYTF.

Notes on this clonotype: One junction end does not reproduce the germline sequence, and a read error may be involved. The chain links TRBV7-7 to TRBJ2-5; perhaps TRBD1 as D (6 bases). The germline gives CDR1 SSHAT, CDR2 FNYEAQ (reference sequence). This CDR3 contains 14 residues. The CDR3 here is CACSGHRARETQYF. The CDR3 nucleotides are TGTGCCTGCAGCGGTCACAGGGCTCGAGAGACCCAGTACTTC.

V usage is TRBV25-1 and J usage is TRBJ2-6; D gene ambiguous. The germline gives CDR1 MGHDK, CDR2 SYGVNS. V was pared by 1 base and J by 4 bases, with 11 bases between. The CDR3 loop spans 16 amino acids. The CDR3 DNA reads as TGTGCCAGCAGTGAATCGAAGGGTTTGGGGGCCAACGTCCTGACTTTC. It encodes CASSESKGLGANVLTF.

This clonotype was found many times. V gene TRBV2 combines with J gene TRBJ1-1, with TRBD1 matching over 8 bases. Germline V gene sequence: CDR1 SNHLY, CDR2 FYNNEI. J was trimmed by 7 bases and V by 6 bases; bases with no gene match: 16. CDR3 length equals 16 residues. The DNA of the CDR3 is TGTGCCAGCAGGCCATCCCCAGGGGGCCGGGGAGATGAAGCTTTCTTT. It yields the protein CASRPSPGGRGDEAFF.

In the case of this clonotype: With a much larger clone just one base away, this may be a read error. The chain couples TRBV19 to TRBJ1-1; D is ambiguous. Trimming left V 3 bases short and J 4 bases short, with 6 bases between. This CDR3 region has 12 residues. The germline V gene has CDR1 LNHDA and CDR2 SQIVND (reference sequence). This CDR3 is CASSMGFTEAFF. Written as DNA, the CDR3 is TGTGCCAGTAGTATGGGCTTCACTGAAGCTTTCTTT.

Comments on this clonotype: In this CDR3 the conserved last residue, phenylalanine or tryptophan, is missing, so a read error is likely. It is unclear where the CDR3 begins or ends on the DNA, so no DNA is shown, and the CDR3 is as TCRdb lists it. The chain recombines TRBV19 with TRBJ2-6; the listed D gene, TRBD1, was not tested against the DNA. Germline values: CDR1 LNHDA, CDR2 SQIVND (reference sequence). Counting both end residues, the CDR3 totals 8 amino acids. CDR3: CASRDRSV.

This clonotype was counted many times. This chain uses TRBV7-2 with TRBJ2-7, with 7 bases fitting TRBD1. This CDR3 contains 15 residues. The V segment lost 5 bases and the J segment 2 bases; nucleotides outside the gene matches: 9. Per the germline V gene, CDR1 is SGHTA and CDR2 is FQGNSA. CDR3 amino acids: CASSPSGTETYEQYF. The CDR3 nucleotides read TGTGCCAGCAGCCCGTCCGGGACAGAGACCTACGAGCAGTACTTC.

Comment on this clonotype: This could be a read error, since a much larger clone is one nucleotide away. CDR3 protein: CAISAGGDAGELFF. The DNA of the CDR3 is TGTGCCATCAGCGCGGGGGGCGACGCCGGGGAGCTGTTTTTT. V usage is TRBV10-3 and J usage is TRBJ2-2, with 8 bases fitting TRBD2. V lost 6 bases, J lost 6 bases, and 6 bases stayed unmatched. CDR3 size: 14 residues. Germline CDR1 reads ENHRY; CDR2 reads SYGVKD.

This clonotype was seen many times. The chain employs TRBV5-1 and TRBJ1-6; D is possibly TRBD1 (6 bases). CDR3 size: 15 residues. Germline lookup yields CDR1 SGHRS and CDR2 YFSETQ. V was cut by 1 base and J by 5 bases, with 10 bases left in between. CDR3 region: CASSLRGEHNSPLHF. CDR3 in DNA: TGCGCCAGCAGCTTGAGGGGGGAGCATAATTCACCCCTCCACTTT.

This rearrangement joins TRBV6-2 or TRBV6-3 to TRBJ1-1; TRBD1 matches 8 bases. Germline V gene lookup returns CDR1 MNHEY and CDR2 SVGEGT. V gave up 2 bases and J gave up 6 bases; unmatched junction bases: 5. This CDR3 is built from 14 residues. CDR3 loop: CASSYVGQVSEAFF. The CDR3 nucleotides are TGTGCCAGCAGTTACGTGGGACAGGTATCTGAAGCTTTCTTT.